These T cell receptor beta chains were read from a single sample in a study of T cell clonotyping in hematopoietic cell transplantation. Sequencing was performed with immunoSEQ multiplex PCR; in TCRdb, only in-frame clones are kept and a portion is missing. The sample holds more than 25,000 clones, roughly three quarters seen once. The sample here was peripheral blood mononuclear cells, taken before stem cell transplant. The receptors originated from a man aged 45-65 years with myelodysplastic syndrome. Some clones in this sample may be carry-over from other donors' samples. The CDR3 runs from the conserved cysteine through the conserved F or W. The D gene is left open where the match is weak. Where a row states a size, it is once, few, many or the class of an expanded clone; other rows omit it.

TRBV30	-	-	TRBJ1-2	TGTGCGGGCCGTCGGACAACTAACTATGGCTACACCTTC	CAGRRTTNYGYTF
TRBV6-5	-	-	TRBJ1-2	TGTGCCAGCTCAGGAGCTAACTATGGCTACACCTTC	CASSGANYGYTF
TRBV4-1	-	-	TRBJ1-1	TGCGCCAGCAGCCAAATACAGGGCAATTCTGAAGCTTTCTTT	CASSQIQGNSEAFF
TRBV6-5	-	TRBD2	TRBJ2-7	TGTGCCAGCAGGGCCACCGGGACTAGCGGATACGAGCAGTACTTC	CASRATGTSGYEQYF
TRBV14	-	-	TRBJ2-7	TGTGCCAGCAGCCATGGACTGGGCAGTAACGAGCAGTACTTC	CASSHGLGSNEQYF
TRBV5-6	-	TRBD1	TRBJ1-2	TGTGCCAGCAGCTTCCGGGACAGGGGTGCCAAGGATGGCTACACCTTC	CASSFRDRGAKDGYTF
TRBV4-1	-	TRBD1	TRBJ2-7	TGCGCCAGCAGCCCGGGGACAGACGAGCAGTACTTC	CASSPGTDEQYF
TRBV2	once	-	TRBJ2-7	TGTGCCAGCAGTAAAGAGACAGGAGATATATACGAGCAGTACTTC	CASSKETGDIYEQYF
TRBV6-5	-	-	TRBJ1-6	TGTGCCAGCAGTTACGGCCCCTATAATTCACCCCTCCACTTT	CASSYGPYNSPLHF
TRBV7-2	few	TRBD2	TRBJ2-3	TGTGCCAGCAGCTCGGGACTAGCGGGACCAAGCACAGATACGCAGTATTTT	CASSSGLAGPSTDTQYF
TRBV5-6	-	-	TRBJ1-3	TGTGCCAGCAGCTTGGTCACGATCTCTGGAAACACCATATATTTT	CASSLVTISGNTIYF
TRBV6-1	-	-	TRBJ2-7	TGTGCCAGCACCCCCCGGGGGATAACTAACGAGCAGTACTTC	CASTPRGITNEQYF
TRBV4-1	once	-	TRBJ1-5	TGCGCCAGCAGTCACGACAGGAATCAGCCCCAGCATTTT	CASSHDRNQPQHF
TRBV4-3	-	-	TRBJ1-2	TGCGCCAGCAGCCAGGGACGGCACTATGGCTACACCTTC	CASSQGRHYGYTF
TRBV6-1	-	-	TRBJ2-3	TGTGCCAGCAGTGAAGGGCTCCTCGATGGGGATACGCAGTATTTT	CASSEGLLDGDTQYF
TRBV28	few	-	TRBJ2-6	TGTGCCAGCAGTTCCTACAGGGAGCCTGGGGCCAACGTCCTGACTTTC	CASSSYREPGANVLTF
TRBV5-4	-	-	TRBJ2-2	TGTGCCAGCAGCTTGGTGGGCACCGGGGAGCTGTTTTTT	CASSLVGTGELFF
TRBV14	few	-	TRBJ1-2	TGTGCCAGCAGCCAAGATTTGCTAGGCTATGGCTACACCTTC	CASSQDLLGYGYTF
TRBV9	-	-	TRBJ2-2	TGTGCCAGCAGCGTAGTCTCTACCGGGGAGCTGTTTTTT	CASSVVSTGELFF
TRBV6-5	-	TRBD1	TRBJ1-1	TGTGCCAGCAGTGCAAGGACAGGTTACACTGAAGCTTTCTTT	CASSARTGYTEAFF
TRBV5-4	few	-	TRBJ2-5	TGTGCCAGCAGCGTGGGACTGTACCAAGAGACCCAGTACTTC	CASSVGLYQETQYF
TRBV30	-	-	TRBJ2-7	TGTGCCTGGAGTGCCGGTGTGGGGGAGGTCGAGCAGTACTTC	CAWSAGVGEVEQYF
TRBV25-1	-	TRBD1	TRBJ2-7	TGTGCCAGCAGTGACTCGGGACAGGGGTTCTACGAGCAGTACTTC	CASSDSGQGFYEQYF